These 4 T cell receptor beta chains were all obtained from the same sample, sequenced in a study of cytomegalovirus exposure and HLA in healthy donors. The PCR used 60 Vbeta and 13 Jbeta primers. Here immunoSEQ multiplex PCR was the method, and the copy in TCRdb shows in-frame clones only, minus some. The table records tens of thousands of clones, around 66% of them present only once. Sequencing was performed on PBMCs. The receptors here all came from a man aged 18 to 30 in good health and CMV-seronegative.

The genes are TRBV29-1 and TRBJ1-1; perhaps TRBD1 as D (5 bases). CDR1 is SQVTM, CDR2 ANQGSEA, per germline. The CDR3 runs 11 residues. V dropped 7 bases and J dropped 4 bases, with 10 bases sitting between them. In DNA, the CDR3 is TGCAGCGGCGGGGGATCCACTGAAGCTTTCTTT. It encodes CSGGGSTEAFF.

This chain uses TRBV2 with TRBJ1-6; no definite D call. The CDR3 loop spans 11 amino acids. The V gene's germline CDR1 is SNHLY and CDR2 FYNNEI. The V end was cut by 7 bases, the J end by 10 bases, with 8 bases between. The CDR3 DNA is TGTGCCAGCACCGTGGAGTCACCCCTCCACTTT. Translated, it gives CASTVESPLHF.

V is TRBV6-5 and J is TRBJ1-4; possibly TRBD1 for D (6 bases). Germline V CDR1 and CDR2: MNHEY, SVGAGI. Trimming removed 2 bases at V and 0 bases at J, with 10 bases between. The CDR3 has 16 residues. CDR3 DNA: TGTGCCAGCAGTTACCTCGCAGGGGCAACTAATGAAAAACTGTTTTTT. It is translated as CASSYLAGATNEKLFF.

V and J are TRBV7-6 and TRBJ2-1; 13 bases agree with TRBD2. Germline-derived CDR1 and CDR2 are SGHVS and FNYEAQ. V was pared by 5 bases and J by 8 bases, with 9 bases of the junction left unmatched. This CDR3 has 16 residues. The CDR3 here is CASSPWTSGSRDEQFF. CDR3 nucleotide sequence: TGTGCCAGCAGCCCATGGACTAGCGGGAGTCGGGATGAGCAGTTCTTC.